This T cell receptor (beta chain) came from a study of blood T cell repertoires in COVID-19. Profiling relied on immunoSEQ multiplex PCR, and the TCRdb table lists in-frame clones only, not all of them. The repertoire holds fewer than 400,000 clones, with around 85% as singletons. Recruits, aged about 18 to 89 years, lived in 24 US areas. Resolution of symptoms, clearance, or two negative PCRs was present in recovered Cohort 3 donors. Deletions cut 5 bases from V and 2 bases from J, with 14 bases between. Per the germline V gene, CDR1 is SEHNR and CDR2 is FQNEAQ (reference sequence). This CDR3 contains 15 residues. In its sample, this clone was seen once.

The genes are TRBV7-9 and TRBJ2-3; tentatively, D is TRBD1 (7 bases). The TCR sequence derives from a man aged 25 to 45 who had recovered from COVID-19. Sequences were obtained from PBMCs or T cells enriched from blood (not recorded which). CDR3 region: CASSLGGQHTDTQYF. The CDR3 DNA reads TGTGCCAGCAGCCTGGGGGGACAGCACACAGATACGCAGTATTTT.